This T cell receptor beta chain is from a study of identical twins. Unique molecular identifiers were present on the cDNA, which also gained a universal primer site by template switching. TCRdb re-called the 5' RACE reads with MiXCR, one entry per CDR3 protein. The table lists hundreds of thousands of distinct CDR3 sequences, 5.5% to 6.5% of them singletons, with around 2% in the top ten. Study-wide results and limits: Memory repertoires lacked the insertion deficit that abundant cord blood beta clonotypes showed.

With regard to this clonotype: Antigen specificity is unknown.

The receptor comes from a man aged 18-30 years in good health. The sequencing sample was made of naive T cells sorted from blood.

For the CDR3, the DNA is TGCGCCAGCAGCTACACAGTTTCGGAAGAAGCTTTCTTT. Translation: CASSYTVSEEAFF. The chain couples TRBV5-1 to TRBJ1-1, with D unresolved. Trimming took 3 bases from V and 8 from J, leaving 14 bases between them. Germline CDR1 reads SGHRS; CDR2 reads YFSETQ. The CDR3 has 13 amino acids.